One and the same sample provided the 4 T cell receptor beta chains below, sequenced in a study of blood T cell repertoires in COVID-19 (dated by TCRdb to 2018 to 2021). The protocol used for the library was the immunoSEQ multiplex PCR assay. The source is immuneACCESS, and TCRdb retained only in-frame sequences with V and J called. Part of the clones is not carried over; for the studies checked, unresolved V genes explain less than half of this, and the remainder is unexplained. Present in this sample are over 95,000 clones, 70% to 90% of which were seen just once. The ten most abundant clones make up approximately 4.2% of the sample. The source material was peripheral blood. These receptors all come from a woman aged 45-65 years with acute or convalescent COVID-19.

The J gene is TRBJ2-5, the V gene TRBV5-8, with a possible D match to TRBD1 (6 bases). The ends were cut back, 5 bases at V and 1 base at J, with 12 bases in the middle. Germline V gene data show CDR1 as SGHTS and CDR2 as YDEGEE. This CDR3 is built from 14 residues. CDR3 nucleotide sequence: TGTGCCAGCAGTATAGGGACATTCCAAGAGACCCAGTACTTC. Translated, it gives CASSIGTFQETQYF.

CDR3 loop: CASKQGFSDIYGYTF. CDR3 nucleotides: TGTGCCAGCAAACAGGGTTTTTCGGATATCTATGGCTACACCTTC. The chain carries TRBV6-5 and TRBJ1-2; D might be TRBD1 (6 bases). This CDR3 comprises 15 residues. V shed 7 bases and J shed 4 bases, with 19 bases lying between them. Germline loops: CDR1 MNHEY, CDR2 SVGAGI.

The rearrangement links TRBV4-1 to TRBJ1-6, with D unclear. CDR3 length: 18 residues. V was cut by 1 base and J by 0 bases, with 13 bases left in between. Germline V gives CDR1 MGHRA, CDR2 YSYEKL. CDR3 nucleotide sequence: TGCGCCAGCAGCCAAGCCGTCATAGCAGCCTCCTATAATTCACCCCTCCACTTT. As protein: CASSQAVIAASYNSPLHF.

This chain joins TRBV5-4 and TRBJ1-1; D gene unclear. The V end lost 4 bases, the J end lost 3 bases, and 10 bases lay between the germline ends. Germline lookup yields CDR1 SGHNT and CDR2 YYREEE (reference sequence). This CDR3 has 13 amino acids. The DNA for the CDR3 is TGTGCCAGCAGCCCGGTGCCGGACACTGAAGCTTTCTTT. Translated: CASSPVPDTEAFF.